The 15 T cell receptor beta chains reported below all come from one sample, sequenced in a study of blood T cell repertoires in COVID-19. The table came from immunoSEQ multiplex PCR; TCRdb's copy has only in-frame clones and leaves some out. Of a few hundred thousand clones listed, approximately 85% were seen once; the top ten hold 0.8%. The source material was peripheral blood. These receptors originate from a woman aged 25 to 39 with acute or convalescent COVID-19.

V usage is TRBV29-1 and J usage is TRBJ2-7; the D gene is possibly TRBD2 (6 bases). V shed 6 bases and J shed 1 base, with 13 bases lying between them. Germline V lookup: CDR1 SQVTM, CDR2 ANQGSEA. The CDR3 is made up of 13 amino acids. The DNA for the CDR3 is TGCAGCGTCGCCCCGGGAGATTCCTACGAGCAGTACTTC. As protein: CSVAPGDSYEQYF.

This chain uses TRBV9 with TRBJ2-1; maybe TRBD1 (6 bases). Germline CDR1 is SGDLS and CDR2 is YYNGEE. CDR3 size: 15 residues. Trimming left V 4 bases short and J 2 bases short, with 13 bases between. The CDR3 coding sequence is TGTGCCAGCAGCTCAAGCTGGGGGCCCTACAATGAGCAGTTCTTC. Protein sequence: CASSSSWGPYNEQFF.

The chain employs TRBV11-2 and TRBJ2-7, with 7 bases identical to TRBD2. After removal of 5 bases from V and 7 bases from J, the junction contained 11 bases not matched to a gene. The CDR3 has 14 amino acids. Germline lookup yields CDR1 SGHAT and CDR2 FQNNGV. This CDR3 reads CASSGGGLPREQYF. The CDR3 DNA reads as TGTGCCAGCAGCGGGGGGGGACTCCCTAGGGAGCAGTACTTC.

The V call is TRBV4-1, the J call TRBJ1-1; TRBD1 aligns across 9 bases. CDR1 is MGHRA, CDR2 YSYEKL, per germline. The CDR3 totals 14 residues. The junction had 10 bases not matched to a gene; V was cut back by 4 bases and J by 10 bases. The CDR3 region has the DNA TGCGCCAGCAGCCCAGGGACAGGGAGAGTCGGAGCTTTCTTT. It codes for CASSPGTGRVGAFF.

The CDR3 region is CASSQRLADVEEQYF. As DNA, the CDR3 is TGCGCCAGCAGCCAGAGACTAGCCGATGTAGAAGAGCAGTACTTC. The chain joins TRBV4-1 to TRBJ2-7, with 7 bases aligning to TRBD2. The CDR3 is 15 residues long. Per the germline V gene, CDR1 is MGHRA and CDR2 is YSYEKL. Trimming cost V 3 bases and J 7 bases; bases outside gene matches: 12.

This clone was counted once. This chain joins TRBV24-1 and TRBJ2-6; maybe TRBD1 (5 bases). The V and J ends lost 0 bases and 0 bases respectively, with 11 bases between them. The CDR3 spans 18 residues. Looked up from germline, CDR1 is KGHDR and CDR2 is SFDVKD. The DNA of the CDR3 is TGTGCCACCAGTGATTTGGGGCAGGGCGTCTCTGGGGCCAACGTCCTGACTTTC. Encoded protein: CATSDLGQGVSGANVLTF.

This chain uses TRBV7-2 with TRBJ1-3; TRBD1 agrees at 7 bases. The CDR3 totals 18 residues. In germline, CDR1 is SGHTA, CDR2 FQGNSA. V lost 1 base and J lost 0; bases outside the gene matches: 9. The chain's CDR3 is CASSLVPRGLGSGNTIYF. The CDR3 coding sequence is TGTGCCAGCAGCTTAGTTCCGAGGGGGCTCGGCTCTGGAAACACCATATATTTT. Based on the CDR3 plus reference TRBV7-2 and TRBJ1-3, the full variable domain is GAGVSQSPSNKVTEKGKDVELRCDPISGHTALYWYRQSLGQGLEFLIYFQGNSAPDKSGLPSDRFSAERTGGSVSTLTIQRTQQEDSAVYLCASSLVPRGLGSGNTIYFGEGSWLTVV.

This chain uses TRBV7-2 with TRBJ1-2, with D possibly TRBD1 on 5 matching bases. Trimming took 5 bases from V and 0 from J, leaving 10 bases between them. CDR1 SGHTA and CDR2 FQGNSA come from the germline V gene. The CDR3 loop spans 14 amino acids. CDR3 sequence (DNA): TGTGCCAGCAGCCCCGGGGGGTCTAACTATGGCTACACCTTC. As protein: CASSPGGSNYGYTF.

This chain links TRBV7-3 with TRBJ1-1; D is undetermined. CDR1 and CDR2 from the germline V gene are SGHTA and FQGTGA. Trimming pared 4 bases from V and 1 base from J, leaving 7 bases between. This CDR3 has 13 amino acids. CDR3 DNA: TGTGCCAGCAGCTCCCGGGGGAACACTGAAGCTTTCTTT. As protein: CASSSRGNTEAFF.

The CDR3 sequence: CASSYSWRGSYEQYF. The DNA of the CDR3 is TGTGCCAGCAGTTACTCGTGGAGGGGTTCCTACGAGCAGTACTTC. The chain couples TRBV6-5 to TRBJ2-7; perhaps TRBD2 as D (6 bases). The CDR3 extends over 15 amino acids. The germline V and J ends were trimmed by 0 bases and 1 base, with 10 bases remaining between them. Germline V lookup: CDR1 MNHEY, CDR2 SVGAGI.

The rearrangement uses TRBV14 and TRBJ1-6; 8 nucleotides line up with TRBD1. V shed 3 bases and J 10 bases; nucleotides not matched to a gene: 2. Germline V gene lookup returns CDR1 SGHDN and CDR2 FVKESK. The CDR3 loop spans 13 amino acids. The CDR3 DNA is TGTGCCAGCAGCCAGACAGGGGAGTCACCCCTCCACTTT. Protein sequence: CASSQTGESPLHF.

The chain links TRBV29-1 to TRBJ1-2, with a tentative D call TRBD1 (5 bases). From germline, CDR1 is SQVTM and CDR2 ANQGSEA. This CDR3 is built from 12 residues. Deletions cut 4 bases from V and 4 bases from J, with 10 bases between. This CDR3 reads CSVAQGIYGYTF. For the CDR3, the DNA is TGCAGCGTTGCCCAGGGCATCTATGGCTACACCTTC.

The CDR3 sequence: CASSDTYNSPLHF. CDR3 coding DNA: TGTGCCAGCAGTGACACTTATAATTCACCCCTCCACTTT. The chain combines TRBV6-1 with TRBJ1-6; D is undetermined. V was shortened by 3 bases and J by 4 bases, with 4 bases between the two germline ends. Germline V lookup: CDR1 MNHNS, CDR2 SASEGT. The CDR3 covers 13 residues.

J is TRBJ2-2 and V is TRBV9; D perhaps matches TRBD2 (5 bases). The V gene lost 4 bases and the J gene lost 1 base, with 14 bases spanning the gap. The CDR3 is made up of 16 amino acids. CDR1 is SGDLS, CDR2 YYNGEE, per germline. The CDR3 reads CASSSREGENTGELFF. In nucleotides, the CDR3 is TGTGCCAGCAGCTCCCGAGAGGGAGAGAACACCGGGGAGCTGTTTTTT.

This clone was seen a single time. The chain recombines TRBV15 with TRBJ1-1, with a weak D call TRBD1 (6 bases). The CDR3 is 16 residues long. V was pared by 4 bases and J by 0 bases, with 15 bases between. CDR1 LNHNV and CDR2 YYDKDF come from the germline V gene (reference sequence). DNA of the CDR3: TGTGCCACCAGCACGGGACATTCTTTTGTGAACACTGAAGCTTTCTTT. The encoded protein is CATSTGHSFVNTEAFF.